These 32 T cell receptor beta chains originate from one sample sequenced in a study of post-analysis software for immune sequencing data. General study findings and limits: Patients used about five TRBV segments, including TRBV5-6, TRBV5-1 and TRBV20-1, more often than controls.

Their cognate antigens are unknown. Each TCR beta cDNA library carried unique molecular identifiers. MiXCR was run by TCRdb on the PCR reads, yielding one entry per CDR3 protein. Here the sample spans some 370,000 distinct CDR3 sequences, 30% to 45% being singletons. The sample taken for sequencing was blood. The receptor set was obtained from a girl between 5 and 17 years old with multiple sclerosis.

This clonotype was counted many times. The chain links TRBV2 to TRBJ1-1, with no clear D. Germline values: CDR1 SNHLY, CDR2 FYNNEI. The CDR3 length is 14 residues. The V and J ends lost 6 bases and 1 base respectively, with 12 bases between them. CDR3 DNA sequence: TGTGCCAGCAGCCTTTTGTCTGCGAACACTGAAGCTTTCTTT. Translated, it gives CASSLLSANTEAFF.

This clonotype was picked up many times. V gene TRBV20-1 combines with J gene TRBJ2-3; 9 positions match TRBD2. Trimming removed 5 bases from V and 5 bases from J; junction bases left unmatched: 14. Germline V lookup: CDR1 DFQATT, CDR2 SNEGSKA (reference sequence). The CDR3 is 16 residues long. Written as DNA, the CDR3 is TGCAGTGCTCACCGGGGAGCGGGGGGTGGACGAGATACGCAGTATTTT. Translating gives CSAHRGAGGGRDTQYF.

This chain joins TRBV5-4 and TRBJ1-5, with D uncertain. In germline, CDR1 is SGHNT, CDR2 YYREEE (reference sequence). V lost 6 bases and J 3 bases, leaving 13 bases between the germline ends. CDR3 length equals 14 residues. This CDR3 reads CASKMALSNQPQHF. The CDR3 DNA reads as TGTGCCAGCAAAATGGCACTCTCCAATCAGCCCCAGCATTTT.

There are a few counts of this clonotype. The chain has TRBV20-1 and TRBJ2-5, with D perhaps matching TRBD2 (5 bases). The CDR3 extends over 15 amino acids. V lost 0 bases, J lost 0 bases, and 11 bases lay in between. CDR1 and CDR2 (germline): DFQATT, SNEGSKA (reference sequence). The CDR3 DNA is TGCAGTGCTAGAGATCGGCGAGGGTACCAAGAGACCCAGTACTTC. As protein: CSARDRRGYQETQYF.

V usage is TRBV20-1 and J usage is TRBJ2-2; possibly TRBD1 for D (7 bases). CDR1 and CDR2 (germline): DFQATT, SNEGSKA (reference sequence). V lost 4 bases to trimming and J lost 7 bases, with 25 bases between them. This CDR3 region has 17 residues. CDR3 in amino acids: CSANSLLGGGYGGELFF. DNA for the CDR3: TGCAGTGCTAATTCATTATTAGGAGGGGGCTATGGCGGGGAGCTGTTTTTT.

This clonotype was observed once. The chain combines TRBV7-2 with TRBJ2-1, with TRBD2 as a possible D gene (6 bases). With 5 bases removed from V and 3 bases from J, the gap between germline ends came to 20 bases. Germline V CDR1 and CDR2: SGHTA, FQGNSA. CDR3 length: 17 residues. This chain's CDR3 is CASSPGGTQRRYNEQFF. For the CDR3, the DNA is TGTGCCAGCAGCCCAGGAGGGACCCAACGGCGCTACAATGAGCAGTTCTTC.

The chain uses TRBV20-1 and TRBJ2-2; 10 bases fit TRBD2. The CDR3 totals 15 residues. V lost 6 bases to trimming and J lost 3 bases; unmatched junction nucleotides: 7. Germline lookup yields CDR1 DFQATT and CDR2 SNEGSKA (reference sequence). This CDR3 is CSAPLAGDYTGELFF. The CDR3 nucleotides are TGCAGTGCGCCCCTAGCGGGGGATTACACCGGGGAGCTGTTTTTT.

This clonotype was detected a few times. The chain combines TRBV6-4 with TRBJ2-3; D gene uncertain. Germline CDR1 MRHNA, CDR2 SNTAGT. The germline V and J ends were trimmed by 3 bases and 0 bases, with 10 bases remaining between them. This CDR3 contains 15 residues. CDR3 residues: CASSESLSSTDTQYF. CDR3 DNA: TGTGCCAGCAGTGAGTCCTTATCTAGCACAGATACGCAGTATTTT.

This clonotype was seen many times. The chain uses TRBV11-2 and TRBJ2-1; possibly TRBD1 or TRBD2 for D (7 bases each). V lost 5 bases, J lost 8 bases, and 16 bases lay in between. Germline CDR1 reads SGHAT; CDR2 reads FQNNGV. CDR3 length: 14 amino acids. The CDR3 region has the DNA TGTGCCAGCAGCGTCCATCAGGGGGGGTATGAGCAGTTCTTC. This gives the protein CASSVHQGGYEQFF.

In its sample, this clonotype was seen a few times. The CDR3 spells CASSLRSETNYGYTF. The DNA of the CDR3 is TGTGCCAGCAGTTTACGCAGTGAAACTAACTATGGCTACACCTTC. This chain links TRBV12-3 or TRBV12-4 with TRBJ1-2, with D unresolved. Trimming removed 2 bases from V and 0 bases from J, with 10 bases in between. The CDR3 runs to 15 residues.

This clonotype has only a few counts. This chain links TRBV20-1 with TRBJ2-7; 11 bases align to TRBD2. The CDR3 sequence is 13 residues long. J was trimmed by 2 bases and V by 5 bases; bases with no gene match: 2. The germline gives CDR1 DFQATT, CDR2 SNEGSKA (reference sequence). The CDR3 here is CSAVAGGAYEQYF. As DNA, the CDR3 is TGCAGTGCTGTAGCGGGGGGGGCCTACGAGCAGTACTTC.

J is TRBJ2-1 and V is TRBV2; D is perhaps TRBD2 (5 bases). The V end lost 5 bases, the J end lost 8 bases, and 10 bases lay between the germline ends. CDR3 length: 12 residues. Germline-derived CDR1 and CDR2 are SNHLY and FYNNEI. Here the CDR3 DNA reads TGTGCCAGCAGTCCGCTAGCCTATGAGCAGTTCTTC. Protein: CASSPLAYEQFF.

The chain uses TRBV5-1 and TRBJ1-1; D not resolved. The CDR3 has 19 residues. In germline, CDR1 is SGHRS, CDR2 YFSETQ. Trimming pared 0 bases from V and 0 bases from J, leaving 21 bases between. The CDR3 sequence: CASSLEAWGGYRMNTEAFF. CDR3 bases: TGCGCCAGCAGCTTGGAAGCTTGGGGTGGCTACCGAATGAACACTGAAGCTTTCTTT.

V is TRBV3-1 and J is TRBJ1-6, with TRBD1 matching over 7 bases. Per germline, CDR1 LGHDT and CDR2 YNNKEL (reference sequence). This CDR3 region has 18 residues. Germline trimming cut 2 bases from V and 0 bases from J; bases unmatched to any gene: 7. The CDR3 DNA reads as TGTGCCAGCAGCCAAACGGGACAGACAATCTCCTATAATTCACCCCTCCACTTT. This encodes CASSQTGQTISYNSPLHF.

This clonotype was found a few times. The rearrangement links TRBV5-6 to TRBJ1-2; D call uncertain. The CDR3 runs to 13 residues. The germline CDR1 and CDR2 sequences are SGHDT and YYEEEE. With 2 bases removed from V and 5 bases from J, the gap between germline ends came to 10 bases. CDR3 nucleotides: TGTGCCAGCAGCTTTTCGGCAGTTTATGGCTACACCTTC. Amino acid sequence: CASSFSAVYGYTF.

This clonotype came up once. The V and J genes are TRBV7-9 and TRBJ1-1; perhaps TRBD1 as D (6 bases). The CDR3 is 17 amino acids. Trimming left V 0 bases short and J 3 bases short, with 17 bases between. CDR1 and CDR2 (germline): SEHNR, FQNEAQ (reference sequence). CDR3 residues: CASSLAHAGVSDTEAFF. CDR3 bases: TGTGCCAGCAGCTTAGCGCACGCAGGGGTCTCGGACACTGAAGCTTTCTTT.

The chain employs TRBV25-1 and TRBJ1-2, with D perhaps matching TRBD1 (6 bases). The CDR3 is made up of 15 amino acids. Germline CDR1 is MGHDK and CDR2 is SYGVNS. Trimming took off 1 base at V and 12 bases at J, with 21 bases between the two ends. Here the CDR3 DNA reads TGTGCCAGCAGTGAATTCAGGGGCGCCACCGCCCCAGACACCTTC. Translation gives CASSEFRGATAPDTF.

This clonotype was seen only a few times. The chain recombines TRBV7-9 with TRBJ1-2; no clear D gene. CDR3 length: 13 residues. Trimming removed 1 base at V and 6 bases at J, with 9 bases between. CDR1 is SEHNR and CDR2 is FQNEAQ in the germline V gene (reference sequence). CDR3 region: CASSLEWSDGYTF. The CDR3, as DNA: TGTGCCAGCAGCTTAGAATGGAGTGATGGCTACACCTTC.

The J gene is TRBJ1-5, the V gene TRBV3-1; D remains unclear. Deletions cut 1 base from V and 4 bases from J, with 8 bases between. This CDR3 contains 14 residues. CDR1 is LGHDT, CDR2 YNNKEL, per germline (reference sequence). The CDR3 DNA reads TGTGCCAGCAGCCAAGGTATCCTTAATCAGCCCCAGCATTTT. Translating gives CASSQGILNQPQHF.

This clonotype was observed a handful of times. This chain uses TRBV4-1 with TRBJ2-3; no clear D gene. Germline lookup yields CDR1 MGHRA and CDR2 YSYEKL. The V gene lost 1 base and the J gene lost 4 bases, with 3 bases spanning the gap. This CDR3 is 12 amino acids long. The CDR3 loop reads CASSQGPDTQYF. CDR3 nucleotides: TGCGCCAGCAGCCAAGGCCCAGATACGCAGTATTTT.

In this sample, this clonotype turned up a few times. Germline and junction disagree at one end, which may indicate a read error. The V and J genes are TRBV12-3 or TRBV12-4 and TRBJ2-7; D is possibly TRBD1 (6 bases). CDR3 length equals 12 residues. This chain's CDR3 is CVSSTGIYEQYF. In DNA, the CDR3 is TGTGTCAGCAGCACAGGGATCTACGAGCAGTACTTC.

In this sample, this clonotype turned up many times. The chain has TRBV12-3 or TRBV12-4 and TRBJ1-2; D is undetermined. The CDR3 runs 14 residues. The V end lost 2 bases, the J end lost 7 bases, and 14 bases lay between the germline ends. The CDR3 DNA reads TGTGCCAGCAGTTTACCGACAATGACTGGTGGCTACACCTTC. Translating gives CASSLPTMTGGYTF.

This chain uses TRBV15 with TRBJ1-2, with 7 positions matching TRBD1. Looked up from germline, CDR1 is LNHNV and CDR2 is YYDKDF (reference sequence). The CDR3 consists of 15 residues. With V trimmed by 4 bases and J by 6 bases, 11 bases remained unmatched. This CDR3 is CATSNQGEGINGYTF. The CDR3 DNA is TGTGCCACCAGCAACCAGGGGGAGGGTATAAATGGCTACACCTTC.

The chain joins TRBV14 to TRBJ2-7, with D possibly being TRBD1 (5 bases). The ends were cut back, 0 bases at V and 6 bases at J, with 15 bases in the middle. Germline loops: CDR1 SGHDN, CDR2 FVKESK. The CDR3 is 15 residues long. DNA for the CDR3: TGTGCCAGCAGCCAAGATCCCCTCTCAGGGATCGAGCAGTACTTC. Its protein is CASSQDPLSGIEQYF.

The rearrangement joins TRBV2 to TRBJ1-6, with 11 bases fitting TRBD1. Germline values: CDR1 SNHLY, CDR2 FYNNEI. This CDR3 has 15 amino acids. J lost 7 bases, V lost 3 bases, and 2 bases had no gene match. CDR3 protein: CASSEDRGLNSPLHF. The CDR3 DNA sequence: TGTGCCAGCAGTGAGGACAGGGGGCTCAATTCACCCCTCCACTTT.

V and J are TRBV12-3 or TRBV12-4 and TRBJ1-2; maybe TRBD1 (5 bases). The CDR3 runs 16 residues. V was cut by 0 bases and J by 6 bases, with 17 bases left in between. The DNA for the CDR3 is TGTGCCAGCAGTTTAGCGAACTGGGGGACTCAGAATGGCTACACCTTC. Amino acid sequence: CASSLANWGTQNGYTF.

The chain combines TRBV18 with TRBJ1-4; tentatively, D is TRBD1 (5 bases). The ends were cut back, 6 bases at V and 2 bases at J, with 16 bases in the middle. Germline V gives CDR1 KGHSH, CDR2 LQKENI. The length of the CDR3 is 16 residues. CDR3 sequence reads: CASSQTQRGTNEKLFF. CDR3 nucleotides: TGTGCCAGCTCGCAGACCCAACGGGGGACTAATGAAAAACTGTTTTTT.

This chain uses TRBV12-3 or TRBV12-4 with TRBJ2-5; 9 bases are a match to TRBD2. The CDR3 runs to 17 residues. With V trimmed by 6 bases and J by 1 base, 12 bases remained unmatched. The CDR3 region has the DNA TGTGCCAGCAGCCCAGGACTAGCGAGTTTAATCCAAGAGACCCAGTACTTC. This sequence encodes CASSPGLASLIQETQYF.

The gene calls are TRBV6-1 and TRBJ2-1, with D perhaps TRBD2 (6 bases). This CDR3 has 15 amino acids. Trimming took 7 bases from V and 4 from J, leaving 17 bases between them. CDR1 and CDR2 (germline): MNHNS, SASEGT. Here the CDR3 DNA reads TGTGCCAGCACCCCGAGCGGAGGGCCGTACAATGAGCAGTTCTTC. It specifies CASTPSGGPYNEQFF.

The chain uses TRBV29-1 and TRBJ1-1, with D unclear. The CDR3 length is 12 residues. Trimming took off 6 bases at V and 1 base at J, with 9 bases between the two ends. Germline-derived CDR1 and CDR2 are SQVTM and ANQGSEA. The DNA of the CDR3 is TGCAGCGTGCGGACGGGGAACACTGAAGCTTTCTTT. This translates into CSVRTGNTEAFF.

CDR3 nucleotide sequence: TGTGCCAGCAGAGTGCTAGGATCACCCCTCCACTTT. Translation: CASRVLGSPLHF. This chain uses TRBV28 with TRBJ1-6; D is uncertain. Germline loops: CDR1 MDHEN, CDR2 SYDVKM. V was trimmed by 6 bases and J by 10 bases, leaving 10 bases between them. CDR3 size: 12 residues. Full variable domain (outside the CDR3, taken from reference TRBV28 and TRBJ1-6): DVKVTQSSRYLVKRTGEKVFLECVQDMDHENMFWYRQDPGLGLRLIYFSYDVKMKEKGDIPEGYSVSREKKERFSLILESASTNQTSMYLCASRVLGSPLHFGNGTRLTVT.

This clonotype was recorded a few times. The rearrangement joins TRBV15 to TRBJ2-3, with D perhaps TRBD2 (6 bases). Trimming pared 5 bases from V and 10 bases from J, leaving 19 bases between. The CDR3 loop spans 14 amino acids. In germline, CDR1 is LNHNV, CDR2 YYDKDF (reference sequence). The CDR3 DNA is TGTGCCACCAGCCCGCGACTAGGTGCTGAGGCGCAGTATTTT. It codes for CATSPRLGAEAQYF.